What follows is one T cell receptor beta chain and its context. This CDR3 spans 16 amino acids. CDR1 is SGHVS and CDR2 is FQNEAQ in the germline V gene. Trimming left V 5 bases short and J 3 bases short, with 17 bases between. Source study methods: Reference gene primers were amplified, and this amplification served to estimate nucleated cell counts. TCRdb's table, derived via immunoSEQ multiplex PCR, lists solely in-frame clones and lacks some. The DNA gave D and trimming, while V, J and clone size come from that table. The profile shows a few hundred thousand clones, around 88% of them singletons. This specimen belongs to a study of blood T cell repertoires in COVID-19. The wider study: The United States, Italy and Spain provided the acute and convalescent COVID-19 samples. PBMCs, B-cell-depleted T cells, or T cells were the source of the cDNA or gDNA that made up the material.

The material sequenced was peripheral blood. The V gene is TRBV7-8, the J gene TRBJ1-5; D gene ambiguous. The TCR sequence derives from a woman between 50 and 59 years old with acute or convalescent COVID-19. CDR3 protein: CASSRGEGRNNQPQHF. The DNA for the CDR3 is TGTGCCAGCAGCCGCGGGGAGGGAAGGAACAATCAGCCCCAGCATTTT.